The 25 T cell receptor beta chains reported below all come from one sample, sequenced in a study of blood T cells in healthy people across ages. A J-beta primer mix and a sample-barcoded 5' primer were used in a second PCR of about 7 to 11 cycles. TCRdb reprocessed the 5' RACE reads via MiXCR and lists one record per CDR3 protein. The sample gives roughly 800,000 distinct CDR3 sequences, roughly 60% of which show up once; around 22% is in the top ten. Sequencing was carried out using blood. These receptors originate from a man under 40 in good health.

The chain employs TRBV3-1 and TRBJ1-1, with a possible D match to TRBD1 (5 bases). There are 14 residues in the CDR3. Germline V CDR1 and CDR2: LGHDT, YNNKEL (reference sequence). V lost 1 base and J lost 4, with 10 bases in between. Here the CDR3 reads CASSQGLGVTEAFF. The CDR3 coding sequence is TGTGCCAGCAGCCAAGGACTAGGGGTCACTGAAGCTTTCTTT.

The chain has TRBV7-8 and TRBJ1-1; tentative D call: TRBD1 (5 bases). Trimming stripped 1 base from V and 1 base from J, with 7 bases between. The CDR3 is made up of 14 amino acids. Germline-derived CDR1 and CDR2 are SGHVS and FQNEAQ. The CDR3 DNA sequence: TGTGCCAGCAGCTTAGTAACAGGGAACACTGAAGCTTTCTTT. Translated: CASSLVTGNTEAFF.

The CDR3: CASSPGTAIQETQYF. The CDR3 DNA follows: TGCGCCAGCAGCCCAGGGACAGCGATACAAGAGACCCAGTACTTC. The rearrangement uses TRBV4-1 and TRBJ2-5; 7 positions agree with TRBD1. CDR1 is MGHRA and CDR2 is YSYEKL in the germline V gene. The CDR3 contains 15 residues. The J segment lost 2 bases and the V segment lost 4 bases, leaving 7 bases of the junction unmatched.

This clonotype was observed a few times. This chain links TRBV3-1 with TRBJ2-7, with D uncertain. Germline-derived CDR1 and CDR2 are LGHDT and YNNKEL (reference sequence). V lost 0 bases to trimming and J lost 0 bases, with 9 bases between them. This CDR3 comprises 15 residues. This CDR3 is CASSQDWTPSYEQYF. CDR3 coding DNA: TGTGCCAGCAGCCAAGATTGGACCCCCTCCTACGAGCAGTACTTC.

The rearrangement uses TRBV12-3 or TRBV12-4 and TRBJ2-5; D may match TRBD1 or TRBD2 (6 bases each). V dropped 0 bases and J dropped 5 bases, with 16 bases sitting between them. The length of the CDR3 is 16 residues. CDR3 coding DNA: TGTGCCAGCAGTTTAGCCCACGGGGGCTTTGGGGAGACCCAGTACTTC. Translating it yields CASSLAHGGFGETQYF.

This clonotype was seen just once. V usage is TRBV2 and J usage is TRBJ2-1; no firm D call. The J call may be in error: the DNA end matches TRBJ2-7 better. In germline, CDR1 is SNHLY, CDR2 FYNNEI. The CDR3 has 15 residues. As DNA, the CDR3 is TGTGCCAGCGCTCCCCAGCCGAGCTCCTACAATGAGCAGTACTTC. Its translation: CASAPQPSSYNEQYF.

The rearrangement joins TRBV3-1 to TRBJ2-7; the D is unclear. The CDR3 contains 14 residues. Trimming took 0 bases from V and 2 from J, leaving 8 bases between them. Germline loops: CDR1 LGHDT, CDR2 YNNKEL (reference sequence). The CDR3 is CASSQEAGAYEQYF. CDR3 nucleotide sequence: TGTGCCAGCAGCCAAGAGGCCGGAGCCTACGAGCAGTACTTC.

This chain connects TRBV30 to TRBJ2-5, with 8 bases matching TRBD1. The J call may be wrong; the DNA end is better matched by TRBJ2-7. This CDR3 contains 13 residues. The germline V gene encodes CDR1 GTSNPN and CDR2 SVGIG (reference sequence). The CDR3 reads CAWSVQGADEQYF. The DNA of the CDR3 is TGTGCCTGGAGTGTGCAGGGGGCGGACGAGCAGTACTTC.

J is TRBJ1-1 and V is TRBV12-3 or TRBV12-4; D may be TRBD1 (6 bases). V was clipped by 7 bases and J by 10 bases, with 25 bases between them. The CDR3 is 15 amino acids. The CDR3 loop reads CASTSYRDAYLRAFF. The CDR3 region has the DNA TGTGCCAGCACCTCTTACAGGGATGCGTATCTGCGAGCTTTCTTT.

The chain is built from TRBV20-1 and TRBJ1-5, with TRBD1 as a possible D gene (5 bases). Germline-derived CDR1 and CDR2 are DFQATT and SNEGSKA (reference sequence). The CDR3 contains 12 residues. The chain's CDR3 is CSGGRSNQPQHF. The DNA for the CDR3 is TGCAGCGGGGGACGGAGCAATCAGCCCCAGCATTTT.

The rearrangement uses TRBV7-9 and TRBJ2-7, with a possible D match to TRBD1 (6 bases). Trimming removed 3 bases at V and 2 bases at J, with 14 bases between. Per the germline V gene, CDR1 is SEHNR and CDR2 is FQNEAQ (reference sequence). There are 15 residues in the CDR3. The CDR3 DNA reads as TGTGCCAGCAGCTTGCAGGGGAGCCCTGCCTACGAGCAGTACTTC. Translation gives CASSLQGSPAYEQYF.

The chain uses TRBV15 and TRBJ2-5; D gene ambiguous. This CDR3 comprises 10 residues. V shed 8 bases and J shed 3 bases, with 4 bases lying between them. Germline V gene data show CDR1 as LNHNV and CDR2 as YYDKDF (reference sequence). As DNA, the CDR3 is TGTGCCACCGGCAAAGAGACCCAGTACTTC. This gives the protein CATGKETQYF.

This chain links TRBV28 with TRBJ2-1; no firm D call. The CDR3 has 14 amino acids. Germline-derived CDR1 and CDR2 are MDHEN and SYDVKM. V was cut by 6 bases and J by 8 bases, with 17 bases left in between. The CDR3 DNA follows: TGTGCCAGCAGCCGTAGCAGTAGGGTTGATGAGCAGTTCTTC. As protein: CASSRSSRVDEQFF.

This chain links TRBV20-1 with TRBJ2-5; TRBD1 is a possible D gene (5 bases). The end of the DNA aligns better with TRBJ2-7, so the J call may be wrong. Per the germline V gene, CDR1 is DFQATT and CDR2 is SNEGSKA (reference sequence). This CDR3 region has 13 residues. The CDR3 nucleotides read TGCAGTGCTAGGGGGCCCGACACCTACGAGCAGTACTTC. It codes for CSARGPDTYEQYF.

CDR3 loop: CASRPVAGESTDTQYF. CDR3 nucleotides: TGTGCCAGCAGACCCGTAGCGGGGGAAAGCACAGATACGCAGTATTTT. The chain is built from TRBV6-5 and TRBJ2-3; 9 bases line up with TRBD2. V lost 6 bases to trimming and J lost 0 bases; unmatched junction nucleotides: 7. The length of the CDR3 is 16 residues. CDR1 is MNHEY, CDR2 SVGAGI, per germline.

The chain couples TRBV7-9 to TRBJ2-5, with a weak D call TRBD1 (6 bases). Trimming removed 4 bases from V and 5 bases from J, with 14 bases in between. The CDR3 covers 14 residues. Looked up from germline, CDR1 is SEHNR and CDR2 is FQNEAQ (reference sequence). The CDR3 DNA sequence: TGTGCCAGCAGCTCACAGGGTTGGGACGAGACCCAGTACTTC. Translated, it gives CASSSQGWDETQYF. Together with reference TRBV7-9 and TRBJ2-5, the CDR3 gives the full variable domain: DTGVSQNPRHKITKRGQNVTFRCDPISEHNRLYWYRQTLGQGPEFLTYFQNEAQLEKSRLLSDRFSAERPKGSFSTLEIQRTEQGDSAMYLCASSSQGWDETQYFGPGTRLLVL.

This clonotype showed up just a few times. The chain joins TRBV27 to TRBJ1-2; D not certain. The length of the CDR3 is 11 residues. Germline V CDR1 and CDR2: MNHEY, SMNVEV (reference sequence). Trimming removed 2 bases at V and 8 bases at J, with 6 bases between. In DNA, the CDR3 is TGTGCCAGCAGTTTAGCCGGGGGCTACACCTTC. Its translation: CASSLAGGYTF.

The CDR3: CASSLIPDNEQFF. Written as DNA, the CDR3 is TGTGCCAGCAGCTTAATCCCAGACAATGAGCAGTTCTTC. The V gene is TRBV7-2, the J gene TRBJ2-1, with no clear D. Trimming stripped 2 bases from V and 5 bases from J, with 7 bases between. The CDR3 contains 13 residues. The germline gives CDR1 SGHTA, CDR2 FQGNSA.

The V call is TRBV7-2, the J call TRBJ2-4; tentative D call: TRBD1 (6 bases). Trimming stripped 5 bases from V and 6 bases from J, with 17 bases between. The CDR3 spans 15 residues. Germline CDR1 and CDR2: SGHTA and FQGNSA. The CDR3: CASSSQGLRGNIQYF. The CDR3 DNA reads as TGTGCCAGCAGCAGTCAGGGGCTGAGGGGAAACATTCAGTACTTC.

The chain uses TRBV29-1 and TRBJ2-3; TRBD2 aligns across 10 bases. J lost 9 bases, V lost 2 bases, and 5 bases had no gene match. CDR3 size: 13 residues. Germline V lookup: CDR1 SQVTM, CDR2 ANQGSEA. CDR3 in amino acids: CSVESAGGGTQYF. CDR3 nucleotides: TGCAGCGTTGAATCAGCGGGAGGGGGAACGCAGTATTTT.

The chain has TRBV12-3 or TRBV12-4 and TRBJ2-1, with TRBD2 matching 12 bases. After removal of 3 bases from V and 9 bases from J, the junction contained 3 bases not matched to a gene. The CDR3 has 14 residues. CDR3 region: CASSFGLAGSEQFF. The DNA for the CDR3 is TGTGCCAGCAGTTTTGGACTAGCGGGAAGTGAGCAGTTCTTC.

The CDR3 loop reads CASSQDSAGGSTDTQYF. In DNA, the CDR3 is TGTGCCAGCAGCCAAGATAGTGCAGGAGGGTCCACAGATACGCAGTATTTT. V gene TRBV14 combines with J gene TRBJ2-3, with D perhaps matching TRBD2 (6 bases). Germline V CDR1 and CDR2: SGHDN, FVKESK. Trimming stripped 0 bases from V and 2 bases from J, with 15 bases between. This CDR3 region has 17 residues. The full variable domain, rest sourced from reference TRBV14 and TRBJ2-3, is EAGVTQFPSHSVIEKGQTVTLRCDPISGHDNLYWYRRVMGKEIKFLLHFVKESKQDESGMPNNRFLAERTGGTYSTLKVQPAELEDSGVYFCASSQDSAGGSTDTQYFGPGTRLTVL.

The V gene is TRBV11-1, the J gene TRBJ2-7, with unresolved D. The germline gives CDR1 SGHAT, CDR2 FQDESV (reference sequence). CDR3 size: 12 residues. Between the trimmed V and J ends, which lost 5 bases and 4 bases, there was a span of 9 bases. CDR3 DNA: TGTGCCAGCAGCCCCTCACGGTACGAGCAGTACTTC. Translated: CASSPSRYEQYF.

The CDR3 DNA reads TGCAGCGTTGGACAGGGAATTGATGAAAAACTGTTTTTT. Protein: CSVGQGIDEKLFF. The V gene is TRBV29-1, the J gene TRBJ1-4; 7 bases line up with TRBD1. Germline V gives CDR1 SQVTM, CDR2 ANQGSEA. The CDR3 spans 13 residues. V gave up 4 bases and J gave up 6 bases; unmatched junction bases: 5.

This clonotype came up a few times. The rearrangement joins TRBV3-1 to TRBJ1-1; 9 bases align to TRBD1. The J segment lost 8 bases and the V segment lost 5 bases, leaving 0 bases of the junction unmatched. Germline lookup yields CDR1 LGHDT and CDR2 YNNKEL (reference sequence). This CDR3 has 11 amino acids. In nucleotides, the CDR3 is TGTGCCAGCAGCGGGACAGGGGAAGCTTTCTTT. This gives the protein CASSGTGEAFF.